This T cell receptor (beta chain) was recovered during a study of tumor T cells in aggressive B-cell lymphoma. Germline V gene data show CDR1 as GTSNPN and CDR2 as SVGIG (reference sequence). The CDR3 has 15 residues. Trimming took 0 bases from V and 4 from J; bases not matched to a gene: 6. Libraries were prepared by immunoSEQ multiplex PCR; TCRdb keeps only in-frame clonotypes and omits some of them. The sample carries about a thousand clones, nearly 95% recorded once. This clonotype was sampled from an adult with diffuse large B cell lymphoma. The V call is TRBV30, the J call TRBJ2-5; 9 nucleotides agree with TRBD2. The sequenced sample consisted of tumor tissue. Here the CDR3 DNA reads TGTGCCTGGAGTGTAATTAGCGGGAGAAGAGAGACCCAGTACTTC. It codes for CAWSVISGRRETQYF.